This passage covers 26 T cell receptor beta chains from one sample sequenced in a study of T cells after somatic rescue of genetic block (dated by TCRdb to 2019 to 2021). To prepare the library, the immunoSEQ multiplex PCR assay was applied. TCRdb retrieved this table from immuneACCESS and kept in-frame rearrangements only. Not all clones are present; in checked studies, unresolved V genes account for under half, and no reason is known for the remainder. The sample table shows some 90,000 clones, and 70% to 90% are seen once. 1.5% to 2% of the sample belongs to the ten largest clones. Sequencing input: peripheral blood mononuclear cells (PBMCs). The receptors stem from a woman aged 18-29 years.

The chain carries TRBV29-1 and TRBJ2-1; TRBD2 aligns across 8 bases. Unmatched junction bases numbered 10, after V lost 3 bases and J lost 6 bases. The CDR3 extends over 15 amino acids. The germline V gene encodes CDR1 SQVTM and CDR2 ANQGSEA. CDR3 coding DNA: TGCAGCGTTGATGGGAGCGGGAGACGCTGCAATGAGCAGTTCTTC. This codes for CSVDGSGRRCNEQFF.

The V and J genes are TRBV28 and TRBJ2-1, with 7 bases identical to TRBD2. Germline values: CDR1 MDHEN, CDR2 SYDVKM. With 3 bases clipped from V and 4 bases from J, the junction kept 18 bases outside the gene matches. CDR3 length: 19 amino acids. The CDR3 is CASSLGPGAGEGRYNEQFF. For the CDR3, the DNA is TGTGCCAGCAGTTTGGGACCGGGTGCGGGAGAGGGGAGGTACAATGAGCAGTTCTTC.

The CDR3 nucleotides are TGTGCCAGCAGTGGAACTAGCGGGGGCACAGATACGCAGTATTTT. Amino acids: CASSGTSGGTDTQYF. The chain joins TRBV6-4 to TRBJ2-3; 10 nucleotides line up with TRBD2. Trimming cost V 4 bases and J 1 base; bases outside gene matches: 2. From germline, CDR1 is MRHNA and CDR2 SNTAGT. The CDR3 covers 15 residues.

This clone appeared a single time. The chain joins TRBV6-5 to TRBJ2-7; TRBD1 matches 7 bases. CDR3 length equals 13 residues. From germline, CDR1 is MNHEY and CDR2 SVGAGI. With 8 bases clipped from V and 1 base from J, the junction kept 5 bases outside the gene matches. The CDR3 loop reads CASWRQGSYEQYF. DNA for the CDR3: TGTGCCAGCTGGAGACAGGGATCCTACGAGCAGTACTTC.

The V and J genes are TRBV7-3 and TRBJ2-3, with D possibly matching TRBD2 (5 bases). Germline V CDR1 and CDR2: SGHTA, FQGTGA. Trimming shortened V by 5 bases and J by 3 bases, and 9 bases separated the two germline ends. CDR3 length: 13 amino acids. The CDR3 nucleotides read TGTGCCAGCAGCCGCGCGGGTACAGATACGCAGTATTTT. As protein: CASSRAGTDTQYF.

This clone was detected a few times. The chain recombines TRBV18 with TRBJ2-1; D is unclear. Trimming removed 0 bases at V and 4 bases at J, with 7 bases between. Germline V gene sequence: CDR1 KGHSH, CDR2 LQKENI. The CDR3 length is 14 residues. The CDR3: CASSPPSAYNEQFF. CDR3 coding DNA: TGTGCCAGCTCACCACCCAGCGCTTACAATGAGCAGTTCTTC. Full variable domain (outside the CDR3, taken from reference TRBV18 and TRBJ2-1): NAGVMQNPRHLVRRRGQEARLRCSPMKGHSHVYWYRQLPEEGLKFMVYLQKENIIDESGMPKERFSAEFPKEGPSILRIQQVVRGDSAAYFCASSPPSAYNEQFFGPGTRLTVL.

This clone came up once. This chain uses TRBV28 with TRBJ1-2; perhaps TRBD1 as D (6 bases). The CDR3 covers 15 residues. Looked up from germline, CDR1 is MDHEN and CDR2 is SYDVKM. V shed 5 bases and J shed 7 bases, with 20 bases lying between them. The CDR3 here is CASSTPRVGAAGYTF. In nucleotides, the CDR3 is TGTGCCAGCAGTACCCCCCGGGTGGGGGCGGCTGGCTACACCTTC.

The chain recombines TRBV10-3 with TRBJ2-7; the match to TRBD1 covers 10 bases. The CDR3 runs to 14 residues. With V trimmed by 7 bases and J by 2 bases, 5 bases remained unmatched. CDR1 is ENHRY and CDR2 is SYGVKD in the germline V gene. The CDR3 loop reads CAINPTGGPYEQYF. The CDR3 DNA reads TGTGCCATCAACCCGACAGGGGGCCCCTACGAGCAGTACTTC.

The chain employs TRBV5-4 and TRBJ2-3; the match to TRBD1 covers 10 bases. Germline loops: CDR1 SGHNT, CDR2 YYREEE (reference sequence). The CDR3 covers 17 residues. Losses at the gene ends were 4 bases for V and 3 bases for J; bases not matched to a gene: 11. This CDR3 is CASSGTGQGFGTDTQYF. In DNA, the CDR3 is TGTGCCAGCAGCGGTACGGGACAGGGGTTTGGGACAGATACGCAGTATTTT. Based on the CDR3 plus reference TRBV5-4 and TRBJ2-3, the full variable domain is ETGVTQSPTHLIKTRGQQVTLRCSSQSGHNTVSWYQQALGQGPQFIFQYYREEENGRGNFPPRFSGLQFPNYSSELNVNALELDDSALYLCASSGTGQGFGTDTQYFGPGTRLTVL.

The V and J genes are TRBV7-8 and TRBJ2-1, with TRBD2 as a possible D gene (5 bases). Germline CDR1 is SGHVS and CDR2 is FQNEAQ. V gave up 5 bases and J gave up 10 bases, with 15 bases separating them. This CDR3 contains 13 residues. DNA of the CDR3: TGTGCCAGCAGCCCTCGGACTCTTAAAGAGCAGTTCTTC. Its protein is CASSPRTLKEQFF.

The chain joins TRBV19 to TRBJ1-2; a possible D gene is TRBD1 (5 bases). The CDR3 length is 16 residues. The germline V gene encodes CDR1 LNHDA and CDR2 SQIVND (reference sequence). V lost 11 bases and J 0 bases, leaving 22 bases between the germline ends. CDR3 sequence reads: CAPEVRLGGPNYGYTF. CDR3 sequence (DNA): TGTGCCCCCGAGGTCCGACTGGGGGGACCTAACTATGGCTACACCTTC.

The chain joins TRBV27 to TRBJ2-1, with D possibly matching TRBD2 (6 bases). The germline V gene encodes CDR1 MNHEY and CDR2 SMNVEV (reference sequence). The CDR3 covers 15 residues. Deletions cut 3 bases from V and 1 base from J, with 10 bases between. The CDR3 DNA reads TGTGCCAGCAGTTTTACGGGGGAGTCCTACAATGAGCAGTTCTTC. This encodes CASSFTGESYNEQFF.

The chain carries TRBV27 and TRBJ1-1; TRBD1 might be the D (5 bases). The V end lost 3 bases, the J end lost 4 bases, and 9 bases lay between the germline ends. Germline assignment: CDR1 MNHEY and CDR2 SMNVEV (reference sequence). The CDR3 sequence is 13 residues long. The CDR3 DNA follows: TGTGCCAGCAGTTTGGGGGAGGCCACTGAAGCTTTCTTT. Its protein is CASSLGEATEAFF.

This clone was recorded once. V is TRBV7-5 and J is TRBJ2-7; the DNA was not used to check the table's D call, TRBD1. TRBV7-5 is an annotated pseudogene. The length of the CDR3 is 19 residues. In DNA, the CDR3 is TGTGCCAGAAGCTTAGGCCCTACGGGGGGTGGACAGGGGGCTTACGAGCAGTACTTC. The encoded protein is CARSLGPTGGGQGAYEQYF.

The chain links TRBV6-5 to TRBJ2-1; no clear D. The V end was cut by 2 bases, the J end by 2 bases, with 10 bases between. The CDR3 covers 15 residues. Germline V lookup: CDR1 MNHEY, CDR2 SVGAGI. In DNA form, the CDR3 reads TGTGCCAGCAGTTACGATGCGGAGACCTACAATGAGCAGTTCTTC. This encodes CASSYDAETYNEQFF.

CDR3 region: CASSSIENEQVLGSYEQYF. The DNA for the CDR3 is TGTGCCAGCAGTTCCATAGAGAACGAACAGGTCTTGGGCTCCTACGAGCAGTACTTC. The chain has TRBV28 and TRBJ2-7; D possibly corresponds to TRBD1 (5 bases). Trimming took off 4 bases at V and 0 bases at J, with 25 bases between the two ends. Per germline, CDR1 MDHEN and CDR2 SYDVKM. The CDR3 covers 19 residues.

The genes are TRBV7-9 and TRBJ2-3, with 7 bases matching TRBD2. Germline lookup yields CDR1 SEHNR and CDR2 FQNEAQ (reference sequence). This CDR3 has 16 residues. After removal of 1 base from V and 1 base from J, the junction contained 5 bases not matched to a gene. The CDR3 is CASSLGPRGGTDTQYF. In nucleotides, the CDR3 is TGTGCCAGCAGCTTAGGGCCCCGGGGGGGCACAGATACGCAGTATTTT.

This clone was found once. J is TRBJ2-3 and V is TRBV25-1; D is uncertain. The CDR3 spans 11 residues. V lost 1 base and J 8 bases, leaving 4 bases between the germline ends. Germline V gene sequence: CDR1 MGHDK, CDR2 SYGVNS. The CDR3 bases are TGTGCCAGCAGTGAATTCGGTACGCAGTATTTT. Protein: CASSEFGTQYF.

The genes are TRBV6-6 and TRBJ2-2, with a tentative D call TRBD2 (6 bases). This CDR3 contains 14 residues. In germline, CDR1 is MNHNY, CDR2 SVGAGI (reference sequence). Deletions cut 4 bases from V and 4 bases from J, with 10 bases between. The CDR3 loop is CASSWGRSTGELFF. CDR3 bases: TGTGCCAGCAGTTGGGGGAGGAGCACCGGGGAGCTGTTTTTT.

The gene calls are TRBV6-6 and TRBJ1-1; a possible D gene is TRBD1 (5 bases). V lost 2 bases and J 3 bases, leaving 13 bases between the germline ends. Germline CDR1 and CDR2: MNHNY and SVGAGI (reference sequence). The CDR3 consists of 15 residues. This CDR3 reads CASSYHGGGDTEAFF. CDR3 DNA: TGTGCCAGCAGTTACCACGGTGGGGGGGACACTGAAGCTTTCTTT.

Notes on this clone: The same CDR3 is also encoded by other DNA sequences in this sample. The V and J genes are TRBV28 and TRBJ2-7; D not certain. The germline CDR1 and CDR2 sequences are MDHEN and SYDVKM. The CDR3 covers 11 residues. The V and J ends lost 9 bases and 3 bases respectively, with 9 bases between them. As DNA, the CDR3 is TGTGCCAGTAGGCTAGACTACGAGCAGTACTTC. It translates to CASRLDYEQYF.

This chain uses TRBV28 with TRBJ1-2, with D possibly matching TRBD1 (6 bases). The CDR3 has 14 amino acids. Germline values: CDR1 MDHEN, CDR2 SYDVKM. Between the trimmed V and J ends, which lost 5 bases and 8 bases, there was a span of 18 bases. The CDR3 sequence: CASSPLGGFEGYTF. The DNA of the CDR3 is TGTGCCAGCAGTCCCTTGGGGGGCTTTGAGGGCTACACCTTC.

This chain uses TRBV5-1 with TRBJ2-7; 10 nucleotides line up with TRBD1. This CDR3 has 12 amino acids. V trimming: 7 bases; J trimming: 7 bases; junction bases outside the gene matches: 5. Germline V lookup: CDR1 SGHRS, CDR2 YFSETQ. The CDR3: CASGDRGGEQYF. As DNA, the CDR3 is TGCGCCAGCGGGGACAGGGGAGGGGAGCAGTACTTC. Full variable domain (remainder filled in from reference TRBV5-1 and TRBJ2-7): KAGVTQTPRYLIKTRGQQVTLSCSPISGHRSVSWYQQTPGQGLQFLFEYFSETQRNKGNFPGRFSGRQFSNSRSEMNVSTLELGDSALYLCASGDRGGEQYFGPGTRLTVT.

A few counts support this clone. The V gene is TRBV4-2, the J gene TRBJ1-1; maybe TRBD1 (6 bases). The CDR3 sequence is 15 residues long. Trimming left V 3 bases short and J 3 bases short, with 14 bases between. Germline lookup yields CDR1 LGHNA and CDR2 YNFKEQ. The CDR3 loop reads CASSQLQGVYTEAFF. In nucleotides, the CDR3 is TGTGCCAGCAGCCAGCTACAGGGAGTGTACACTGAAGCTTTCTTT.

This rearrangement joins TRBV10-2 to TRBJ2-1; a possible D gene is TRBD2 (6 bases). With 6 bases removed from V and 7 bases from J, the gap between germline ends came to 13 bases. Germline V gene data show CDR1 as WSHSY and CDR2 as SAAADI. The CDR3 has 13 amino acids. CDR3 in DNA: TGCGCCAGCAGCCACGACCTAGCGAATGAGCAGTTCTTC. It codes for CASSHDLANEQFF.

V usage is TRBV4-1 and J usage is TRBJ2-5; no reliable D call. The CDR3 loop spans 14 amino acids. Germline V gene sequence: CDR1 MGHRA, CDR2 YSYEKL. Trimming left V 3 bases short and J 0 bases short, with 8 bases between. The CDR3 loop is CASSHPRYQETQYF. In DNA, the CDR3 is TGCGCCAGCAGCCACCCGAGGTACCAAGAGACCCAGTACTTC.